This TCR beta chain derives from a study of blood T cells in healthy people across ages. A second PCR, run for roughly 7 to 12 cycles, used a sample-barcoded 5' primer plus a J-beta primer mix. The template-switch adaptor was a 5' adaptor with 12 random nucleotides. It tagged each cDNA molecule. Each of the samples gave a minimum of 2.5 million paired-end reads that contained CDR3. TCRdb re-called the 5' RACE reads with MiXCR, one entry per CDR3 protein. The sample holds hundreds of thousands of distinct CDR3 sequences, about 45% seen once. Regarding this clonotype: What it recognizes is unknown. A much larger clone differs from this one at a single base, so this may be a read error.

General study points: Whereas aged donors had fewer naive CD4+ cells, long-lived donors had more of them and higher diversity.

Trimming took 4 bases from V and 13 from J, leaving 18 bases between them. The CDR3 loop spans 13 amino acids. CDR1 and CDR2 (germline): SGHRS, YFSETQ. The TCR comes from an elderly man in good health. The chain links TRBV5-1 to TRBJ2-1; possible D gene TRBD1, 5 bases. The sample comprised blood. CDR3 protein: CASSLSGQETQFF. The CDR3 region has the DNA TGCGCCAGCAGCCTATCAGGGCAGGAGACCCAGTTCTTC.